The 10 T cell receptor beta chains reported below all come from one sample, sequenced in a study of blood T cell repertoires in COVID-19. TCRdb's table, derived via immunoSEQ multiplex PCR, lists solely in-frame clones and lacks some. The sample yields fewer than 250,000 clones, roughly 83% seen once. Sequencing was carried out using PBMCs or T cells enriched from blood (not recorded which). The receptors were sampled from a woman in her 30s who had recovered from COVID-19.

The count of this clone is one. The rearrangement links TRBV27 to TRBJ2-2; TRBD2 is a possible D gene (6 bases). V lost 5 bases and J lost 6, with 13 bases in between. Germline V lookup: CDR1 MNHEY, CDR2 SMNVEV (reference sequence). This CDR3 spans 14 amino acids. Here the CDR3 reads CASSPGGRAGELFF. Here the CDR3 DNA reads TGTGCCAGCAGTCCCGGGGGTAGGGCCGGGGAGCTGTTTTTT.

J is TRBJ2-4 and V is TRBV6-4; TRBD2 aligns across 14 bases. V was pared by 4 bases and J by 0 bases, with 23 bases of the junction left unmatched. The CDR3 extends over 24 amino acids. The germline V gene has CDR1 MRHNA and CDR2 SNTAGT. The CDR3 loop reads CASSASVGGSGLAGGQVAKNIQYF. CDR3 DNA: TGTGCCAGCAGTGCCTCGGTCGGAGGATCCGGACTAGCGGGGGGTCAAGTAGCCAAAAACATTCAGTACTTC.

This chain joins TRBV5-1 and TRBJ1-4; no definite D call. Germline V gene sequence: CDR1 SGHRS, CDR2 YFSETQ. With 0 bases removed from V and 7 bases from J, the gap between germline ends came to 7 bases. The CDR3 runs to 13 residues. CDR3 DNA sequence: TGCGCCAGCAGCTTGGCCGGGTTTGAAAAACTGTTTTTT. Its protein is CASSLAGFEKLFF.

The chain couples TRBV2 to TRBJ1-3; D call uncertain. V was clipped by 4 bases and J by 3 bases, with 13 bases between them. From germline, CDR1 is SNHLY and CDR2 FYNNEI. The CDR3 runs to 15 residues. The CDR3 DNA sequence: TGTGCCAGCAGTGTAGGCGGGATTTTTGGAAACACCATATATTTT. It codes for CASSVGGIFGNTIYF.

This chain uses TRBV5-1 with TRBJ2-5; possible D gene TRBD2, 6 bases. V dropped 1 base and J dropped 3 bases, with 13 bases sitting between them. Germline V CDR1 and CDR2: SGHRS, YFSETQ. The CDR3 consists of 15 residues. CDR3 coding DNA: TGCGCCAGCAGCTTGATCGGGGGACGAGAAGAGACCCAGTACTTC. It codes for CASSLIGGREETQYF.

The chain carries TRBV6-6 and TRBJ2-1; D not certain. The CDR3 sequence is 16 residues long. V gave up 0 bases and J gave up 4 bases, with 13 bases separating them. Germline CDR1 and CDR2: MNHNY and SVGAGI (reference sequence). The CDR3 sequence is CASSYSLSGSYNEQFF. The CDR3 DNA is TGTGCCAGCAGTTACTCATTGTCGGGTTCATACAATGAGCAGTTCTTC.

The rearrangement links TRBV3-1 (or the pseudogene TRBV3-2) to TRBJ2-3; 9 nucleotides line up with TRBD1. With V trimmed by 7 bases and J by 5 bases, 7 bases remained unmatched. CDR1 and CDR2 (germline): LGHDT, YNNKEL (reference sequence). The CDR3 extends over 14 amino acids. CDR3 bases: TGTGCCAGCATCACAGGGGGCGGCGTAGATACGCAGTATTTT. Its protein product is CASITGGGVDTQYF.

The V and J genes are TRBV19 and TRBJ2-5, with TRBD1 matching over 10 bases. The junction had 3 bases not matched to a gene; V was cut back by 4 bases and J by 4 bases. The CDR3 covers 14 residues. The germline V gene encodes CDR1 LNHDA and CDR2 SQIVND (reference sequence). The CDR3 loop reads CASSTRDRGETQYF. The CDR3 nucleotides are TGTGCCAGTAGTACCCGGGACAGGGGAGAGACCCAGTACTTC. The entire variable domain, with the rest obtained from reference TRBV19 and TRBJ2-5, is as follows: DGGITQSPKYLFRKEGQNVTLSCEQNLNHDAMYWYRQDPGQGLRLIYYSQIVNDFQKGDIAEGYSVSREKKESFPLTVTSAQKNPTAFYLCASSTRDRGETQYFGPGTRLLVL.

The chain couples TRBV11-2 to TRBJ1-2, with D perhaps TRBD1 (6 bases). The CDR3 length is 15 residues. Germline lookup yields CDR1 SGHAT and CDR2 FQNNGV. The germline V and J ends were trimmed by 5 bases and 1 base, with 14 bases remaining between them. CDR3 bases: TGTGCCAGCAGCCGTGGACAGAATGATAACTATGGCTACACCTTC. It encodes CASSRGQNDNYGYTF.

This clone was seen a few times. The chain links TRBV12-5 to TRBJ2-1, with TRBD2 identical over 8 bases. V shed 5 bases, J shed 8 bases, and the junction held 8 bases outside the gene matches. The CDR3 has 14 residues. Per germline, CDR1 LGHNT and CDR2 FRNRAP. DNA for the CDR3: TGTGCTAGTGGTGCCGAGGGACTAGTCTATGAGCAGTTCTTC. Translating it yields CASGAEGLVYEQFF.